This T cell receptor beta chain is from a study of beta chain features in type 1 diabetes. The whole isolated RNA underwent reverse transcription, so sequencing captured expressed TCRB transcripts. The table came from immunoSEQ multiplex PCR; TCRdb's copy has only in-frame clones and leaves some out. The table includes around 200,000 clones, roughly an eighth detected once. Stem cell-like memory, regulatory, central memory and naive CD4+ cells were sorted via CD45RO/CCR7/CD25/CD127/CD95/CD27. Looked up from germline, CDR1 is MNHNS and CDR2 is SASEGT. The CDR3 runs 17 residues. This clone occurred a few times. Its antigen is still unknown. Compared with germline, one end of the junction differs, possibly owing to a read error. Study-level results: There were fewer insertions and more deletions at the VDJ junctions of type 1 diabetes patients.

The V call is TRBV6-1, the J call TRBJ2-5, with TRBD1 identical over 10 bases. This receptor was identified in a woman between 18 and 29 years old in good health. Sequenced input: central memory CD4+ T cells from blood. The CDR3 region is CAISELGSTGGRETQYF. The CDR3 DNA sequence: TGTGCCATCAGTGAGCTAGGGTCGACAGGGGGCAGGGAGACCCAGTACTTC.